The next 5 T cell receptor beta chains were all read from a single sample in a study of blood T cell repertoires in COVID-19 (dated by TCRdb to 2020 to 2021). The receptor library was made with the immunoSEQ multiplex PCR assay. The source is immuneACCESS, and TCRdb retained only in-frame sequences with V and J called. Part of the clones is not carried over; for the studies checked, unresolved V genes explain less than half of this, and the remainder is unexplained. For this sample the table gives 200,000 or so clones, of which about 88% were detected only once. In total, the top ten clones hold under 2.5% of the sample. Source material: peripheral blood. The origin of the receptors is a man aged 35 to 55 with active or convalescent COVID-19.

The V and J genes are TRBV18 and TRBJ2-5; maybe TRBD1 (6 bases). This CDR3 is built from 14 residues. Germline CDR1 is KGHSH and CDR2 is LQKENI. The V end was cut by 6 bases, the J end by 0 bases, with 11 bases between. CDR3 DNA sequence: TGTGCCAGCTCGGATAGGGGGAACCAAGAGACCCAGTACTTC. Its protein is CASSDRGNQETQYF.

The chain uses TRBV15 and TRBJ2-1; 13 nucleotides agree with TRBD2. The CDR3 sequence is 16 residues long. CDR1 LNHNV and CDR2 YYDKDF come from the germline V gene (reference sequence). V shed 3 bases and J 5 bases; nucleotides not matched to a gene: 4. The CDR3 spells CATSSGTSGTNNEQFF. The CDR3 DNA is TGTGCCACCAGCAGTGGGACTAGCGGGACCAACAATGAGCAGTTCTTC. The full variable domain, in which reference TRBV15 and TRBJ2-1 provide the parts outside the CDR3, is DAMVIQNPRYQVTQFGKPVTLSCSQTLNHNVMYWYQQKSSQAPKLLFHYYDKDFNNEADTPDNFQSRRPNTSFCFLDIRSPGLGDTAMYLCATSSGTSGTNNEQFFGPGTRLTVL.

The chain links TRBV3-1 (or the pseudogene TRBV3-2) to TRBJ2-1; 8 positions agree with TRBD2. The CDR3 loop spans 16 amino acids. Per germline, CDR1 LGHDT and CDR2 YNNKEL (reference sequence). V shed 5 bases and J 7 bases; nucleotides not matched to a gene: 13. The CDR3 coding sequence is TGTGCCAGCAGCACCTTAAGCGGGAGAATTCGTAATGAGCAGTTCTTC. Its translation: CASSTLSGRIRNEQFF.

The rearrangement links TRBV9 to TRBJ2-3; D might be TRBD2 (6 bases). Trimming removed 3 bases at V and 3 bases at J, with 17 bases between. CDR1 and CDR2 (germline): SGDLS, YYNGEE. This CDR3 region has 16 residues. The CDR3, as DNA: TGTGCCAGCAGCGCCTTAGTGGGGGGAGGAACAGATACGCAGTATTTT. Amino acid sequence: CASSALVGGGTDTQYF.

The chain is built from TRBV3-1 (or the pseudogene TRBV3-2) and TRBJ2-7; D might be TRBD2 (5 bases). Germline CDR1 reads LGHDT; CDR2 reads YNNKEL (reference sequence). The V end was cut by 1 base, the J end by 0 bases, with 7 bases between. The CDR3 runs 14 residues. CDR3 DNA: TGTGCCAGCAGCCAAGTTACTAGCTCCTACGAGCAGTACTTC. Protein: CASSQVTSSYEQYF.